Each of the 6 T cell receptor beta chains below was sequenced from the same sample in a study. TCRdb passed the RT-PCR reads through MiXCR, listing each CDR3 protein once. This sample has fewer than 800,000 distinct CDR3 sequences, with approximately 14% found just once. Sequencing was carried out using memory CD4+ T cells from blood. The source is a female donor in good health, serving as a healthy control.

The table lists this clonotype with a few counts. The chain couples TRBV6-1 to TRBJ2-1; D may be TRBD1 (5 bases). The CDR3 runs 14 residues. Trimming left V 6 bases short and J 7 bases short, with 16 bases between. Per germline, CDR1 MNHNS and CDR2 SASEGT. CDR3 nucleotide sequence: TGTGCCAGCAGGGGGCGGCTTAAGGGGAATGAGCAGTTCTTC. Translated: CASRGRLKGNEQFF.

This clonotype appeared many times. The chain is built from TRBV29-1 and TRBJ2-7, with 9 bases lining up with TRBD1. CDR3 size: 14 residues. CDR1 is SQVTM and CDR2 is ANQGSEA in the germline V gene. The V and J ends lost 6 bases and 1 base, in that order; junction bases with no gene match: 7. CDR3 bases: TGCAGCGTCGGGACAGGGCTTCATTCCTACGAGCAGTACTTC. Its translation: CSVGTGLHSYEQYF.

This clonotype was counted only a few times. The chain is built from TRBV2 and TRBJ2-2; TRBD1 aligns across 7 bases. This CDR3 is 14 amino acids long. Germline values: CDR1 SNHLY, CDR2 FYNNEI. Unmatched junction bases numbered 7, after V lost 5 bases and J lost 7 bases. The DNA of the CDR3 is TGTGCCAGCAGTCCAACCCGGACAGGCGGGGAGCTGTTTTTT. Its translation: CASSPTRTGGELFF.

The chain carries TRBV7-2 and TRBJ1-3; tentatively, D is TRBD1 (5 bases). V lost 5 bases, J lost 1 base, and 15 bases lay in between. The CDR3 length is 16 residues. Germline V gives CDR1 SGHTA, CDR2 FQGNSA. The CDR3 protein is CASSRSGGTSGNTIYF. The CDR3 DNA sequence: TGTGCCAGCAGCCGATCCGGGGGAACTTCTGGAAACACCATATATTTT.

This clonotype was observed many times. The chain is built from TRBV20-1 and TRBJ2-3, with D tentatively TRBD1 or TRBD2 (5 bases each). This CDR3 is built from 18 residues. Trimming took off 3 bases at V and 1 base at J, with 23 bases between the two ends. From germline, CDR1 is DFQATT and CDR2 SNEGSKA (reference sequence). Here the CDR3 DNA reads TGCAGTGCTAGGGACCGGTACGTCGGGGCGGTTGGCACAGATACGCAGTATTTT. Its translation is CSARDRYVGAVGTDTQYF.

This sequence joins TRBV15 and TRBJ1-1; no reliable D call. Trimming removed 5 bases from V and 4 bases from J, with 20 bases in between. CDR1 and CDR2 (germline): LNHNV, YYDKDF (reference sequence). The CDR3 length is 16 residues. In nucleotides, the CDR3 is TGTGCCACCAGCTCCCGCCCGGACGCATGGGGCACTGAAGCTTTCTTT. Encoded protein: CATSSRPDAWGTEAFF.